This is a list of T cell receptor beta chains from one sample in a study of T cell repertoires in cytomegalovirus infection. These receptors have no identified antigens. A single record per CDR3 protein comes from TCRdb applying MiXCR to the reads. The top ten hold about 14% of the sample, which has about 310,000 distinct CDR3 sequences, around 25% seen once. Sequenced here: cultured PBMCs, sampled from culture after CMV antigen stimulation. These receptors all come from a human donor in good health (CMV status not recorded). Some clones in this sample may be carry-over from other donors' samples. CDR3s include the opening cysteine and the closing phenylalanine or tryptophan. Size is omitted from some rows. Given values are once, few, many or a class for expanded clones.

>.|TRBV7-2
CASSLEGLSYYNKQFF
>.|TRBV19
CASSSGRVEQFF
>.|TRBV6-7
CASSYLGVGYNQPQHF
>.|TRBV4-1
CASSQVGGSHEQYF
>many|TRBV4-1
CASSQGQVANYGYTF
>.|TRBV10-1
CASRPVASGANVLTF
>.|TRBV19
CASRNIDTQYF
>.|TRBV24-1
CATSDSGLGVNEQFF
>many|TRBV7-2
CASSPGTSGRSRETQYF
>.|TRBV10-3
CAISTDRVNQPQHF
>many|TRBV7-2
CASSPTGGTEAFF
>.|TRBV19
CASSRLDLANYGYTF
>.|TRBV7-9
CATGTEGFTDTQYF
>.|TRBV5-4
CASRTSGSRSEQFF
>many|TRBV7-9
CASSWGGNTEAFF
>many|TRBV7-2
CASSLGGLAKNIQYF
>many|TRBV6-1
CASRLDTNTGELFF
>.|TRBV6-5
CASSYSGQRRSPLHF
>.|TRBV7-6
CASSPPPLAGDNEQFF
>few|TRBV7-9
CASSSTDFGVSPLHF
>.|TRBV7-2
CASSLEGGTQYF
>many|TRBV7-6
CASSWGGRRGNTEAFF
>few|TRBV29-1
CSVEVVDGGEQFF
>few|TRBV6-5
CASSYSREGSTDTQYF
>few|TRBV28
CASSSSIAGGYNEQFF
>.|TRBV6-5
CASSYSGTSHLYNEQFF
>many|TRBV7-2
CASSLGGLGNTIYF
>few|TRBV4-1
CASSLEGGLSGNTIYF
>.|TRBV7-6
CASSLVHNEQFF
>.|TRBV5-4
CASSLRTVQETQYF
>many|TRBV4-3
CASSRGQGEETQYF
>few|TRBV28
CASNQDSSYNSPLHF